Listed here are 8 T cell receptor beta chains from one sample, sequenced in a study of cytomegalovirus exposure and HLA in healthy donors. The PCR was carried out with 60 Vbeta primers and 13 Jbeta primers. Sequencing was performed with immunoSEQ multiplex PCR; in TCRdb, only in-frame clones are kept and a portion is missing. This sample has about 160,000 clones, with approximately 80% found just once. The sequencing sample was made of PBMCs. These receptors were collected from a man aged 50 or older in good health and CMV-seropositive.

The V call is TRBV28, the J call TRBJ2-4; possibly TRBD1 for D (6 bases). The CDR3 has 10 amino acids. Deletions cut 6 bases from V and 15 bases from J, with 12 bases between. Germline V gene lookup returns CDR1 MDHEN and CDR2 SYDVKM. This CDR3 reads CASRYDRMYF. As DNA, the CDR3 is TGTGCCAGCAGATATGACAGGATGTACTTC.

The chain recombines TRBV29-1 with TRBJ2-1; TRBD1 agrees at 12 bases. In germline, CDR1 is SQVTM, CDR2 ANQGSEA. The CDR3 runs to 14 residues. V shed 5 bases, J shed 10 bases, and the junction held 9 bases outside the gene matches. CDR3 DNA sequence: TGCAGCGTTCCCGGGACAGGGGGCGGGATGGAGCAGTTCTTC. Amino acids: CSVPGTGGGMEQFF.

The chain employs TRBV12-5 and TRBJ1-4; no clear D gene. Germline assignment: CDR1 LGHNT and CDR2 FRNRAP. The CDR3 length is 15 residues. V was clipped by 2 bases and J by 3 bases, with 10 bases between them. CDR3 nucleotides: TGTGCTAGTGGTTTGTCGGGGTCGTCTAATGAAAAACTGTTTTTT. Protein product: CASGLSGSSNEKLFF.

The rearrangement joins TRBV5-1 to TRBJ2-1, with 15 bases aligning to TRBD2. The CDR3 runs to 15 residues. Germline V gene lookup returns CDR1 SGHRS and CDR2 YFSETQ. Losses at the gene ends were 4 bases for V and 9 bases for J; bases not matched to a gene: 5. The CDR3 is CASSTGLAGGSEQFF. As DNA, the CDR3 is TGCGCCAGCAGCACGGGACTAGCGGGAGGTAGTGAGCAGTTCTTC.

The rearrangement joins TRBV4-1 to TRBJ2-1; 8 nucleotides align to TRBD2. The germline gives CDR1 MGHRA, CDR2 YSYEKL. Trimming cost V 0 bases and J 4 bases; bases outside gene matches: 5. The CDR3 is 16 residues long. The CDR3 region is CASSQDSGAFYNEQFF. The CDR3 coding sequence is TGCGCCAGCAGCCAAGATAGCGGGGCTTTTTACAATGAGCAGTTCTTC.

The gene calls are TRBV2 and TRBJ1-6; TRBD1 might be the D (6 bases). Per germline, CDR1 SNHLY and CDR2 FYNNEI. This CDR3 is built from 16 residues. Trimming removed 6 bases at V and 3 bases at J, with 15 bases between. The CDR3 sequence: CASSSYTGIYNSPLHF. The CDR3 DNA reads TGTGCCAGCAGCTCATATACAGGGATCTATAATTCACCCCTCCACTTT. Full variable domain (outside the CDR3, taken from reference TRBV2 and TRBJ1-6): EPEVTQTPSHQVTQMGQEVILRCVPISNHLYFYWYRQILGQKVEFLVSFYNNEISEKSEIFDDQFSVERPDGSNFTLKIRSTKLEDSAMYFCASSSYTGIYNSPLHFGNGTRLTVT.

Only a few counts were recorded for this clone. The chain recombines TRBV2 with TRBJ1-1, with 9 bases lining up with TRBD1. There are 13 residues in the CDR3. CDR1 and CDR2 from the germline V gene are SNHLY and FYNNEI. The ends lost 7 bases at V and 5 bases at J; junction bases unmatched: 5. The CDR3, as DNA: TGTGCCAGCAATTGGACAGGGGTAACTGAAGCTTTCTTT. Translated, it gives CASNWTGVTEAFF.

The CDR3 sequence is CASSGGQGRPQHF. CDR3 sequence (DNA): TGTGCCAGCAGTGGGGGACAGGGCAGACCCCAGCATTTT. The V call is TRBV25-1, the J call TRBJ1-5, with 9 bases that match TRBD1. V was clipped by 4 bases and J by 10 bases; unmatched bases: 5. The CDR3 length is 13 residues. Per the germline V gene, CDR1 is MGHDK and CDR2 is SYGVNS.